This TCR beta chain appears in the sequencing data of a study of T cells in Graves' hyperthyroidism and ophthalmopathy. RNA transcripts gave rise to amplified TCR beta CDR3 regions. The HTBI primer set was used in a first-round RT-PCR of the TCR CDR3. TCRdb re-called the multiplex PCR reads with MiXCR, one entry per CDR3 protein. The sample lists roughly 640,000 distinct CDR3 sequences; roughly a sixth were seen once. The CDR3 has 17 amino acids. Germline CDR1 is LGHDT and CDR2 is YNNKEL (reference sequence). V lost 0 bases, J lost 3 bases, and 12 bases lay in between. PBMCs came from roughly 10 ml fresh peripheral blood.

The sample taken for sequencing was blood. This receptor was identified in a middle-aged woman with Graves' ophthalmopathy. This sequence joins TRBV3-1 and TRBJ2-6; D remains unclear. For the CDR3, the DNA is TGTGCCAGCAGCCAAGAAATAGGGAATGATGGGGCCAACGTCCTGACTTTC. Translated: CASSQEIGNDGANVLTF. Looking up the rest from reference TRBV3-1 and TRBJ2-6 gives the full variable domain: DTAVSQTPKYLVTQMGNDKSIKCEQNLGHDTMYWYKQDSKKFLKIMFSYNNKELIINETVPNRFSPKSPDKAHLNLHINSLELGDSAVYFCASSQEIGNDGANVLTFGAGSRLTVL.